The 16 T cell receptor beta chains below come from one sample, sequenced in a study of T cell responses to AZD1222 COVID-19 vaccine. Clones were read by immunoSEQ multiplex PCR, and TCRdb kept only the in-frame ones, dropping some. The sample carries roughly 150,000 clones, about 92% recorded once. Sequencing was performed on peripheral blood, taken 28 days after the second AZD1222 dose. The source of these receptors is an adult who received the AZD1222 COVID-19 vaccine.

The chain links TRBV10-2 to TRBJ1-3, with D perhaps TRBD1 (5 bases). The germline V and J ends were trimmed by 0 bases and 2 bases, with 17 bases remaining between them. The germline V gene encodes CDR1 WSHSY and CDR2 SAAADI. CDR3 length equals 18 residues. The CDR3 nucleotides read TGCGCCAGCAGTGAGTCCCGGGGGACGTCAAACCCTGGAAACACCATATATTTT. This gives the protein CASSESRGTSNPGNTIYF.

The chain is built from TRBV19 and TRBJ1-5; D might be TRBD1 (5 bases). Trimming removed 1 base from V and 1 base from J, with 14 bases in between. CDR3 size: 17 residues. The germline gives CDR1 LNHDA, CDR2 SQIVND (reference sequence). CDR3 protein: CASSIGRAGPSNQPQHF. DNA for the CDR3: TGTGCCAGTAGTATAGGACGGGCAGGGCCCAGCAATCAGCCCCAGCATTTT.

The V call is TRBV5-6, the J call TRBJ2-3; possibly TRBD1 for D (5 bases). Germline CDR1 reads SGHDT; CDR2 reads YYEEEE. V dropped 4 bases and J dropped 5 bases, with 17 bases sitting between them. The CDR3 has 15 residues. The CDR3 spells CASSHQQVLVDTQYF. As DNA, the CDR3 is TGTGCCAGCAGCCACCAACAGGTTTTGGTAGATACGCAGTATTTT.

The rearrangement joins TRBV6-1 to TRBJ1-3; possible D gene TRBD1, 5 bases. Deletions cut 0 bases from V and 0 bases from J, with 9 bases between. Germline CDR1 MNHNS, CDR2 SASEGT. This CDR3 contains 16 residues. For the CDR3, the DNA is TGTGCCAGCAGTGAAGCGGGGGGGGTCTCTGGAAACACCATATATTTT. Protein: CASSEAGGVSGNTIYF.

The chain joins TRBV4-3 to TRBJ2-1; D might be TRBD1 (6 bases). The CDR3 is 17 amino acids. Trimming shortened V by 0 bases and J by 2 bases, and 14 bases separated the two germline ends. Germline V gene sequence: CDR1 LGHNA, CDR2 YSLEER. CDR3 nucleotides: TGCGCCAGCAGCCAAGATTGGATAGGGGGTCCCTACAATGAGCAGTTCTTC. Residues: CASSQDWIGGPYNEQFF.

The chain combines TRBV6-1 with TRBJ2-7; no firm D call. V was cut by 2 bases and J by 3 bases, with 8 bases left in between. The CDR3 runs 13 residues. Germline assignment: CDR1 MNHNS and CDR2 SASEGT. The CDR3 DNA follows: TGTGCCAGCAGTGAACAGACAAGCTACGAGCAGTACTTC. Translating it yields CASSEQTSYEQYF.

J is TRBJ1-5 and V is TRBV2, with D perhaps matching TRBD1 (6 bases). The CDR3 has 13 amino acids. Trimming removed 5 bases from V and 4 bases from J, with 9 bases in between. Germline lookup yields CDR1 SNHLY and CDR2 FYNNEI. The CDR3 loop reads CASSSQGNQPQHF. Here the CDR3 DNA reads TGTGCCAGCAGTTCACAGGGAAATCAGCCCCAGCATTTT.

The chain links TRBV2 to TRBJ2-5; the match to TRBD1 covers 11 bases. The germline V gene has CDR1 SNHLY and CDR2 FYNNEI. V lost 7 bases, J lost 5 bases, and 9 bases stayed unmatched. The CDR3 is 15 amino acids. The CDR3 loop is CASKIGTGGLETQYF. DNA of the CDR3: TGTGCCAGCAAAATCGGGACAGGGGGACTGGAGACCCAGTACTTC.

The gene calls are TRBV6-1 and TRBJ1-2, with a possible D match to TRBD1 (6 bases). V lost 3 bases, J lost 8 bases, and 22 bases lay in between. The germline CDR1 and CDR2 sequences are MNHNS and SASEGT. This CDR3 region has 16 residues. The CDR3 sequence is CASSDRGQFRGLGYTF. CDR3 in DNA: TGTGCCAGCAGTGATAGAGGACAGTTTAGGGGGTTGGGCTACACCTTC.

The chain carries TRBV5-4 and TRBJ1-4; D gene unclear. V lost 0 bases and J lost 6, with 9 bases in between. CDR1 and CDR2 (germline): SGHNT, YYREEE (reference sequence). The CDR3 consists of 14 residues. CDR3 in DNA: TGTGCCAGCAGCTTGGGCGGGCGGGATGAAAAACTGTTTTTT. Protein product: CASSLGGRDEKLFF. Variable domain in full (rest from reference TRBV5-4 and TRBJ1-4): ETGVTQSPTHLIKTRGQQVTLRCSSQSGHNTVSWYQQALGQGPQFIFQYYREEENGRGNFPPRFSGLQFPNYSSELNVNALELDDSALYLCASSLGGRDEKLFFGSGTQLSVL.

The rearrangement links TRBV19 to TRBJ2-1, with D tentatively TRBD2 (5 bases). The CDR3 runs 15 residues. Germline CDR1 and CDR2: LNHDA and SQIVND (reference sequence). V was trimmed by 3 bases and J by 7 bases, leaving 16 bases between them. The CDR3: CASSMRAVILNEQFF. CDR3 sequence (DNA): TGTGCCAGTAGTATGAGGGCTGTCATCTTGAATGAGCAGTTCTTC.

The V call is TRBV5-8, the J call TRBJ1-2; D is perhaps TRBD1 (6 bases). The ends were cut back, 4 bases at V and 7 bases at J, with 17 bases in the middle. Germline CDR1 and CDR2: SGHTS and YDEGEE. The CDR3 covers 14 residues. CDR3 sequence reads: CASSRRGLGIGYTF. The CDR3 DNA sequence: TGTGCCAGCAGCCGCCGGGGGCTGGGTATTGGCTACACCTTC.

The CDR3 loop reads CASSQVGQGERVAGELFF. CDR3 DNA sequence: TGTGCCAGCAGCCAAGTGGGACAGGGAGAAAGGGTTGCCGGGGAGCTGTTTTTT. V gene TRBV4-2 combines with J gene TRBJ2-2, with 9 bases fitting TRBD1. CDR3 length: 18 amino acids. Germline V lookup: CDR1 LGHNA, CDR2 YNFKEQ. With 1 base clipped from V and 6 bases from J, the junction kept 12 bases outside the gene matches.

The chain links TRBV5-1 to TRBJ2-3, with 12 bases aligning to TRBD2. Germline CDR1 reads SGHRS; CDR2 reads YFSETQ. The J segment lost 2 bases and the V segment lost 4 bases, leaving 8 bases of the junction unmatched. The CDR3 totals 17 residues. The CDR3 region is CASSPGLAGQFTDTQYF. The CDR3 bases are TGCGCCAGCAGCCCAGGACTAGCGGGGCAATTCACAGATACGCAGTATTTT.

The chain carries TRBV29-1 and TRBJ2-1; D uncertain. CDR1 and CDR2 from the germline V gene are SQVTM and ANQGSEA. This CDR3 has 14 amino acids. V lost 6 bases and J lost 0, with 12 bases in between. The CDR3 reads CSVAGSPSYNEQFF. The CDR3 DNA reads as TGCAGCGTGGCCGGTTCTCCCTCCTACAATGAGCAGTTCTTC.

CDR3 DNA: TGTGCCAGCAGCCAAGTCAAGGGCAGAACCTCGACCCAGTTCTTC. Translation: CASSQVKGRTSTQFF. The chain is built from TRBV14 and TRBJ2-1; D is unclear. Trimming took 1 base from V and 13 from J, leaving 20 bases between them. CDR1 and CDR2 from the germline V gene are SGHDN and FVKESK. There are 15 residues in the CDR3.